Detailed here is one T cell receptor beta chain. Its antigen remains undetermined. The record has no base qualities; no much larger clone is one base away. TCRbeta CDR3 regions were amplified from genomic DNA using the immunoSEQ Assay, a bias-controlled multiplex PCR. Processing in the source paper ran as follows. The number of nucleated cells in each sample was estimated from the amplification of reference gene primers within the assay. To quantify the absolute abundance of each unique TCRbeta CDR3 rearrangement, sequence reads were collapsed and filtered. For each sample, productive Simpson clonality was calculated as the square root of Simpson's diversity index across productive rearrangements. In its TCRdb copy, this immuneACCESS table keeps in-frame sequences only and misses some clones. Where compared with another copy, unresolved V genes explain less than half of these, and the others have no known cause. D and trimming were read from the DNA, whereas the V and J calls and clone size are those reported in that table. Present in this sample are some 230,000 clones, approximately 83% of which were seen just once. The biggest ten clones account for 3% of the sample.

This entry comes from a study of blood T cell repertoires in COVID-19 (dated by TCRdb to 2019 to 2021). About the investigation overall: Samples covering the acute and convalescent phases of COVID-19 were provided by collaborators in the United States, Italy and Spain. The prospective study material was composed of cDNA or gDNA derived from T cells, B-cell-depleted T cells, or PBMCs. Deeply sampled blood TCRbeta repertoires from subjects exposed to, actively infected with, or recovered from COVID-19 were included in the dataset. The repertoires were released in a freely available public database meant as a resource for research on the immune response to SARS-CoV-2. Samples were obtained from the ongoing ImmuneRACE study (first 160 participants) and from over 1,000 subjects provided by 6 global collaborators. The sample metadata nearly always contained a de-identified subject ID, COVID-19 status, age in years and sex. Where HLA class I and class II types were available, the types were taken from metadata supplied by the sample provider, not from assay-based typing. The investigation overall reported the following: Clinical and demographic metadata were provided uncurated, with the amount varying by source and participant.

Samples from volunteer blood donors who had recovered from COVID-19 were contributed by a second Seattle source. Collaborating institutions collected whole blood in K2EDTA tubes following their own protocols. For TCRbeta analysis, collaborator samples were shipped as frozen whole blood, as isolated PBMCs, or as DNA extracted from either sample type. V is reduced by 0 bases and J by 7 bases, leaving a spacing of 9 bases between them. The CDR3 goes from the cysteine to the phenylalanine over 13 residues. Only the CDR3 region is kept as DNA, spanning 39 bases read in frame from base 1. CDR1 GTSNPN and CDR2 SVGIG are derived from the germline V gene (reference sequence).

The TCR comes from a young woman who had recovered from COVID-19. Sequencing was performed on peripheral blood. Recombination connected TRBV30 to TRBJ1-4, with no confident D gene call. The CDR3 region reads CAWSVTGGEKLFF. The nucleotides read TGTGCCTGGAGTGTAACCGGCGGTGAAAAACTGTTTTTT.